This T cell receptor beta chain derives from a study of PD-L1 blockade in urothelial cancer. Whole-study context: The patients first took atezolizumab around 2014, receiving 1,200 mg intravenously every 3 weeks. Male sex and bladder-origin urothelial cancer characterized about 85% of the roughly 29 patients. The researchers analyzed blood 3 weeks (second dose) and 6 weeks after treatment start. Blood yielded a median of around 150,000 T cells per sample.

The length of the CDR3 is 15 residues. V lost 4 bases to trimming and J lost 2 bases; unmatched junction nucleotides: 8. The germline V gene encodes CDR1 SGHNT and CDR2 YYREEE (reference sequence). TCRdb's table, derived via immunoSEQ multiplex PCR, lists solely in-frame clones and lacks some. The table records about 91,000 clones, 85% to 95% of them present only once. The source material was PBMCs, sampled around atezolizumab (anti-PD-L1) treatment. The genes are TRBV5-4 and TRBJ2-7; 8 bases are shared with TRBD2. This TCR was recovered from a man aged 60 to 69 with urothelial cancer. CDR3 nucleotides: TGTGCCAGCAGCCCGAGCGGGGGAAATACCTACGAGCAGTACTTC. Translation: CASSPSGGNTYEQYF.